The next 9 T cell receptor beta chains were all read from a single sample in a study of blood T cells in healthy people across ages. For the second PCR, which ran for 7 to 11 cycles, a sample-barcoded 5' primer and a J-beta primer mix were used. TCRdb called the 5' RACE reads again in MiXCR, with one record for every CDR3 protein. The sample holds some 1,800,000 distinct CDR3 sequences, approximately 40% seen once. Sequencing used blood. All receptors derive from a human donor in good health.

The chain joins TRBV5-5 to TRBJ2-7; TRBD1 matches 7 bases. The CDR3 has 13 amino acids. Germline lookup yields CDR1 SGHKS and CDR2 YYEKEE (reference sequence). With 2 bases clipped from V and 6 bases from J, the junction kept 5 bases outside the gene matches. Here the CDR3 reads CASSFGTAPEQYF. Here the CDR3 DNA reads TGTGCCAGCAGCTTCGGGACAGCGCCCGAGCAGTACTTC.

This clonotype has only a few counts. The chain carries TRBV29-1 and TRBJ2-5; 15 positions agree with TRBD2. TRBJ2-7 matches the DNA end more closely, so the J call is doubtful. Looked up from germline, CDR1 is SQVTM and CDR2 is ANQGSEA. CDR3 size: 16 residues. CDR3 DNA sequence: TGCAGCGTAGACGGGACTAGCGGGAGGAAGGACGGCGAGCAGTACTTC. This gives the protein CSVDGTSGRKDGEQYF.

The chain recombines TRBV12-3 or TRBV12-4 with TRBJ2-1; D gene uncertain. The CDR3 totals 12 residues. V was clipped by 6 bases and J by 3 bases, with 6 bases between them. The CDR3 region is CASRDDYNEQFF. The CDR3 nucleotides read TGTGCCAGCAGGGACGACTACAATGAGCAGTTCTTC.

The CDR3 sequence is CASSLEPGANYEQYF. The CDR3 region has the DNA TGTGCCAGCAGCTTAGAGCCAGGGGCCAACTACGAGCAGTACTTC. The genes are TRBV7-8 and TRBJ2-7; TRBD1 might be the D (6 bases). V shed 1 base and J shed 3 bases, with 13 bases lying between them. The CDR3 length is 15 residues. Per the germline V gene, CDR1 is SGHVS and CDR2 is FQNEAQ.

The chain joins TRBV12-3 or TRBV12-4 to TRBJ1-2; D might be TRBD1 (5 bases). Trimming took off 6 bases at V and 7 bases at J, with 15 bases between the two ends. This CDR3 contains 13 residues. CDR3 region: CASSWTGRGGYTF. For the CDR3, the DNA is TGTGCCAGCAGCTGGACGGGGAGGGGTGGCTACACCTTC.

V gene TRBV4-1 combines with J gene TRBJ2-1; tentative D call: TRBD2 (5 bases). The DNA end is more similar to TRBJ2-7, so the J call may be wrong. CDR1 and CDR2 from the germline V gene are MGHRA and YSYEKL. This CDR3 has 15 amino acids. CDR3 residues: CASSPTPGYYDEQYF. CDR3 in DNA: TGCGCCAGCAGTCCAACCCCGGGATACTACGATGAGCAGTACTTC.

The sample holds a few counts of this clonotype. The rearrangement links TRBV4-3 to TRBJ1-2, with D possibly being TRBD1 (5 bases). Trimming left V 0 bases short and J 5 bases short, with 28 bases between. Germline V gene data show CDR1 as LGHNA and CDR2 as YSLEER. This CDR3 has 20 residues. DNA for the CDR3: TGCGCCAGCAGCCAAGATATAAAAAGGGGTCGTACCCAAGTCTTTTATGGCTACACCTTC. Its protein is CASSQDIKRGRTQVFYGYTF.

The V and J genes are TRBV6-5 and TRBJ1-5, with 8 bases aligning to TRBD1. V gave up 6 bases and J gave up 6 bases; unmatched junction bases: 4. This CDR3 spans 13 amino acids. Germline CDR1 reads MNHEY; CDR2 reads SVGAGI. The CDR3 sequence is CASSNDRGQPQHF. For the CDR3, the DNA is TGTGCCAGCAGCAACGACAGGGGTCAGCCCCAGCATTTT.

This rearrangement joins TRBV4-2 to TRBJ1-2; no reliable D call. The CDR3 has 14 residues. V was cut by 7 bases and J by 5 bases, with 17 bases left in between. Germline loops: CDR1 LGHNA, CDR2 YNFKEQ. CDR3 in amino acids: CASTNVTLGYGYTF. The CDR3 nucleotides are TGTGCCAGCACCAACGTGACCCTCGGGTATGGCTACACCTTC.